This note documents a single T cell receptor beta chain sequence. Antigen specificity is unknown. The data are from a study of T cells after yellow fever vaccination. TCRdb fed the 5' RACE reads into MiXCR, producing one record per CDR3 protein. The data contain a few hundred thousand distinct CDR3 sequences, approximately 10% of them singletons. V lost 6 bases to trimming and J lost 9 bases; unmatched junction nucleotides: 16. This CDR3 comprises 15 residues. Study findings and constraints: Most clones from primary vaccination were detected again post-booster (just over 95% CD4, 88% CD8). The secondary response was weaker, and its peak arrived faster, on day 5 versus 15.

The J gene is TRBJ1-1, the V gene TRBV12-3 or TRBV12-4, with 7 bases fitting TRBD1. The clonotype originates from a man aged 18 to 29 who received the YFV17D yellow fever vaccine. The input for sequencing was PBMCs, taken on the day of the first yellow fever vaccination. DNA for the CDR3: TGTGCCAGCAGCAACAGGGGACGGGGGGCGGGGAAAGCTTTCTTT. Its translation: CASSNRGRGAGKAFF.